The 27 T cell receptor beta chains below were found in one sample sequenced in a study of T-cell reconstitution after alpha-beta-depleted transplantation in children. Library preparation (for TCRbeta) was performed with unique molecular identifiers. MiXCR, run by TCRdb on the PCR reads, gives a single entry per CDR3 protein. The sample carries fewer than 350,000 distinct CDR3 sequences, approximately 10% recorded once. The specimen comprised peripheral blood, sampled 180 days after TCRalphabeta/CD19-depleted stem cell transplant. The receptors originated from a male patient under 10 years old who had a stem cell transplant for chronic granulomatous disease, so the T cells may come from the graft donor.

This clonotype was picked up many times. The V and J genes are TRBV20-1 and TRBJ2-5; D is possibly TRBD2 (5 bases). Germline CDR1 and CDR2: DFQATT and SNEGSKA (reference sequence). Trimming took off 2 bases at V and 3 bases at J, with 13 bases between the two ends. The CDR3 consists of 14 residues. The chain's CDR3 is CSARPQRSKETQYF. The CDR3 DNA reads as TGCAGTGCTAGACCCCAGCGGTCCAAAGAGACCCAGTACTTC.

This clonotype was recorded many times. CDR3 loop: CATSTSGPDTQYF. Here the CDR3 DNA reads TGTGCCACATCGACTAGCGGGCCAGATACGCAGTATTTT. The rearrangement joins TRBV10-3 to TRBJ2-3; TRBD2 aligns across 10 bases. V lost 10 bases, J lost 4 bases, and 5 bases stayed unmatched. CDR1 and CDR2 (germline): ENHRY, SYGVKD. The CDR3 runs to 13 residues.

A few counts support this clonotype. The rearrangement links TRBV28 to TRBJ2-1; no clear D gene. Trimming shortened V by 5 bases and J by 8 bases, and 16 bases separated the two germline ends. The CDR3 sequence is 14 residues long. Germline V gives CDR1 MDHEN, CDR2 SYDVKM. The CDR3 DNA reads as TGTGCCAGCAGTCGCGAAACCCCCATTGATGAGCAGTTCTTC. Translated: CASSRETPIDEQFF.

This clonotype was seen many times. The V call is TRBV18, the J call TRBJ2-1, with 10 positions matching TRBD2. Germline V lookup: CDR1 KGHSH, CDR2 LQKENI. The length of the CDR3 is 16 residues. The junction had 10 bases not matched to a gene; V was cut back by 5 bases and J by 6 bases. CDR3 coding DNA: TGTGCCAGCTCAAATGCCCGGCTAGCGGGAGCCAATGAGCAGTTCTTC. Translation gives CASSNARLAGANEQFF. Combining the CDR3 with reference TRBV18 and TRBJ2-1 gives the whole variable domain NAGVMQNPRHLVRRRGQEARLRCSPMKGHSHVYWYRQLPEEGLKFMVYLQKENIIDESGMPKERFSAEFPKEGPSILRIQQVVRGDSAAYFCASSNARLAGANEQFFGPGTRLTVL.

The V gene is TRBV20-1, the J gene TRBJ2-1; 8 bases line up with TRBD1. Germline CDR1 reads DFQATT; CDR2 reads SNEGSKA (reference sequence). The CDR3 sequence is 13 residues long. With 0 bases clipped from V and 7 bases from J, the junction kept 2 bases outside the gene matches. The CDR3 protein is CSAREQGENEQFF. The CDR3 DNA is TGCAGTGCTAGAGAACAGGGGGAAAATGAGCAGTTCTTC.

A remark on this clonotype: A much larger clone is a single base away; this may be a read error. The rearrangement joins TRBV12-3 or TRBV12-4 to TRBJ2-7; tentative D call: TRBD1 (6 bases). This CDR3 contains 17 residues. CDR3 residues: CSSSQGGWGLYSYEQYF. The DNA of the CDR3 is TGTTCCAGCAGCCAAGGGGGTTGGGGCCTTTACTCCTACGAGCAGTACTTC.

This clonotype came up many times. The rearrangement links TRBV28 to TRBJ2-7, with a tentative D call TRBD2 (6 bases). V lost 6 bases, J lost 9 bases, and 18 bases lay in between. Germline V gene data show CDR1 as MDHEN and CDR2 as SYDVKM. CDR3 length: 13 residues. CDR3 DNA: TGTGCCAGCAGAGCTTCCGGGACTCCAGGGCAGTACTTC. Its protein product is CASRASGTPGQYF.

This clonotype appeared many times. The chain couples TRBV20-1 to TRBJ2-4; 8 nucleotides agree with TRBD2. CDR3 size: 15 residues. Germline CDR1 reads DFQATT; CDR2 reads SNEGSKA (reference sequence). The J segment lost 1 base and the V segment lost 5 bases, leaving 7 bases of the junction unmatched. Written as DNA, the CDR3 is TGCAGTGCTTCTCAAGCGGGAGCTGCCAAAAACATTCAGTACTTC. It encodes CSASQAGAAKNIQYF.

This clonotype was detected many times. The chain couples TRBV5-1 to TRBJ2-7; 7 bases agree with TRBD1. Germline V gene data show CDR1 as SGHRS and CDR2 as YFSETQ. V dropped 2 bases and J dropped 3; count of bases not matched to a gene: 2. This CDR3 has 13 amino acids. Here the CDR3 DNA reads TGCGCCAGCAGCTTAGGACAGGACTACGAGCAGTACTTC. Translated: CASSLGQDYEQYF.

The table lists this clonotype with many counts. The J gene is TRBJ1-3, the V gene TRBV4-3; D gene unclear. The CDR3 is 16 residues long. V lost 0 bases and J 0 bases, leaving 9 bases between the germline ends. Germline V gene data show CDR1 as LGHNA and CDR2 as YSLEER. This CDR3 reads CASSQDYSFSGNTIYF. CDR3 nucleotide sequence: TGCGCCAGCAGCCAAGACTACAGCTTCTCTGGAAACACCATATATTTT.

This clonotype was counted ten times or more. The V call is TRBV12-3 or TRBV12-4, the J call TRBJ2-1; 9 bases are shared with TRBD2. The V and J ends lost 9 bases and 0 bases, in that order; junction bases with no gene match: 9. The CDR3 has 16 amino acids. The CDR3 bases are TGTGCCAGTAAATTAGCGGGGGAGAGCTCCTACAATGAGCAGTTCTTC. Residues: CASKLAGESSYNEQFF.

In regard to this clonotype: It may be a read error: a sequence one base away is much more abundant. The V and J genes are TRBV12-3 or TRBV12-4 and TRBJ1-5, with D uncertain. The CDR3 is 14 amino acids. The CDR3, as DNA: TGTGCCAGCAGTAAGGATGGGAACAATCACCCCCAGCATTTT. Translation gives CASSKDGNNHPQHF.

Ten or more counts support this clonotype. The chain combines TRBV20-1 with TRBJ1-2; maybe TRBD1 (5 bases). The CDR3 loop spans 14 amino acids. V lost 3 bases and J 6 bases, leaving 17 bases between the germline ends. Germline-derived CDR1 and CDR2 are DFQATT and SNEGSKA (reference sequence). The CDR3 sequence is CSARWAGSPNGYTF. DNA of the CDR3: TGCAGTGCTAGGTGGGCAGGGAGTCCGAATGGCTACACCTTC.

This clonotype was seen many times. The J gene is TRBJ2-3, the V gene TRBV28, with 10 positions matching TRBD1. CDR1 and CDR2 from the germline V gene are MDHEN and SYDVKM. Losses at the gene ends were 7 bases for V and 5 bases for J; bases not matched to a gene: 6. The CDR3 has 14 residues. CDR3 nucleotides: TGTGCCAGCAAAGGACAGGGGGAAGGAGATACGCAGTATTTT. This sequence encodes CASKGQGEGDTQYF.

The V and J genes are TRBV3-1 and TRBJ2-5, with D maybe TRBD2 (6 bases). Germline assignment: CDR1 LGHDT and CDR2 YNNKEL (reference sequence). Between the trimmed V and J ends, which lost 6 bases and 5 bases, there was a span of 16 bases. The CDR3 length is 14 residues. The CDR3 sequence: CASSRDSASETQYF. As DNA, the CDR3 is TGTGCCAGCAGTCGGGACTCAGCCTCGGAGACCCAGTACTTC.

In this sample, this clonotype turned up many times. This rearrangement joins TRBV9 to TRBJ2-7; 10 bases fit TRBD1. CDR3 length equals 14 residues. CDR1 and CDR2 (germline): SGDLS, YYNGEE. V trimming: 4 bases; J trimming: 6 bases; junction bases outside the gene matches: 7. CDR3 sequence (DNA): TGTGCCAGCAGCAGCCGACAGGGGGCGGGCGAGCAGTACTTC. Amino acid sequence: CASSSRQGAGEQYF.

This clonotype was seen at least ten times. The gene calls are TRBV3-1 and TRBJ2-2, with D unresolved. The CDR3 totals 12 residues. CDR1 and CDR2 from the germline V gene are LGHDT and YNNKEL (reference sequence). The V and J ends lost 5 bases and 6 bases respectively, with 7 bases between them. CDR3 coding DNA: TGTGCCAGCAGCTCCCCCCCCGGGGAGCTGTTTTTT. This sequence encodes CASSSPPGELFF.

This clonotype was counted ten times or more. The rearrangement uses TRBV5-1 and TRBJ2-7; TRBD1 matches at 8 bases. Germline CDR1 reads SGHRS; CDR2 reads YFSETQ. The CDR3 has 13 amino acids. The V gene end was trimmed by 0 bases and the J gene end by 9 bases; junction bases not matched to a gene: 5. The CDR3 region is CASSLAQGAAQYF. Written as DNA, the CDR3 is TGCGCCAGCAGCTTGGCGCAGGGGGCGGCGCAGTACTTC.

This clonotype was seen at least ten times. The chain employs TRBV4-3 and TRBJ2-3; D remains unclear. The CDR3 spans 15 residues. From germline, CDR1 is LGHNA and CDR2 YSLEER. V dropped 0 bases and J dropped 2 bases, with 9 bases sitting between them. The DNA of the CDR3 is TGCGCCAGCAGCCAAGAGTGGGCCCCCACAGATACGCAGTATTTT. Translating it yields CASSQEWAPTDTQYF.

This clonotype has only a few counts. This sequence joins TRBV12-3 or TRBV12-4 and TRBJ1-2; possible D gene TRBD1, 5 bases. Trimming removed 6 bases from V and 4 bases from J, with 12 bases in between. The CDR3 is 13 residues long. CDR3 sequence: CASSPPGVYGYTF. CDR3 nucleotides: TGTGCCAGCAGCCCACCGGGGGTCTATGGCTACACCTTC.

In this sample, this clonotype turned up many times. The chain carries TRBV6-5 and TRBJ2-2; a weak D match, TRBD2 (6 bases). Trimming removed 2 bases from V and 8 bases from J, with 18 bases in between. The CDR3 runs 16 residues. Germline loops: CDR1 MNHEY, CDR2 SVGAGI. CDR3 DNA: TGTGCCAGCAGTTACCAAGCGGGTAGCGGAACTGGGGAGCTGTTTTTT. This gives the protein CASSYQAGSGTGELFF.

This clonotype was seen at least ten times. The CDR3 DNA reads as TGTGCCATCAGTGAGTCGTTGGGTTCGGCAGCTTACAATGAGCAGTTCTTC. Its translation is CAISESLGSAAYNEQFF. The rearrangement links TRBV10-3 to TRBJ2-1; D call uncertain. Germline-derived CDR1 and CDR2 are ENHRY and SYGVKD. V was trimmed by 0 bases and J by 4 bases, leaving 16 bases between them. The CDR3 contains 17 residues.

This clonotype was detected ten times or more. The chain has TRBV20-1 and TRBJ2-2, with D perhaps TRBD2 (6 bases). The CDR3 spans 17 residues. Germline CDR1 is DFQATT and CDR2 is SNEGSKA (reference sequence). V lost 1 base and J lost 1, with 16 bases in between. The CDR3 coding sequence is TGCAGTGCTAGAGCGACTGGGACTTTCAAGAACACCGGGGAGCTGTTTTTT. Amino acid sequence: CSARATGTFKNTGELFF.

This clonotype was picked up many times. V gene TRBV7-9 combines with J gene TRBJ2-5; D is possibly TRBD2 (6 bases). CDR1 and CDR2 from the germline V gene are SEHNR and FQNEAQ (reference sequence). This CDR3 has 13 residues. V lost 5 bases to trimming and J lost 2 bases, with 9 bases between them. The CDR3 here is CASSPGTQETQYF. The CDR3 coding sequence is TGTGCCAGCAGCCCAGGGACTCAAGAGACCCAGTACTTC.

The sample holds many counts of this clonotype. The genes are TRBV20-1 and TRBJ1-2, with a possible D match to TRBD1 (5 bases). Trimming took 3 bases from V and 6 from J, leaving 8 bases between them. This CDR3 contains 11 residues. The germline V gene encodes CDR1 DFQATT and CDR2 SNEGSKA (reference sequence). Here the CDR3 reads CSASRGNGYTF. As DNA, the CDR3 is TGCAGTGCTAGTCGGGGCAATGGCTACACCTTC.

This clonotype was observed at least ten times. The rearrangement links TRBV29-1 to TRBJ2-2, with 7 positions matching TRBD2. The germline CDR1 and CDR2 sequences are SQVTM and ANQGSEA. The ends lost 7 bases at V and 2 bases at J; junction bases unmatched: 7. This CDR3 region has 14 residues. The CDR3 here is CSARSGVNTGELFF. The CDR3 nucleotides are TGCAGCGCCAGAAGCGGGGTAAACACCGGGGAGCTGTTTTTT.

This clonotype was counted ten times or more. V usage is TRBV6-2 or TRBV6-3 and J usage is TRBJ2-1; TRBD1 matches 8 bases. The ends lost 6 bases at V and 3 bases at J; junction bases unmatched: 4. From germline, CDR1 is MNHEY and CDR2 SVGEGT. The CDR3 loop spans 14 amino acids. The CDR3 is CASSRTGNYNEQFF. The CDR3 DNA reads TGTGCCAGCAGCCGGACAGGGAACTACAATGAGCAGTTCTTC.